The T cell receptor beta chain under discussion was sequenced for a study of post-analysis software for immune sequencing data. Study-wide results and limits: Elevated frequency relative to controls characterized 4 or 5 TRBV segments in patients, TRBV5-6, TRBV5-1 and TRBV20-1 among them.

TCR beta libraries were prepared from cDNA with unique molecular identifiers. Approximately 550,000 cDNA molecules came from 1 to 10 million T cells. TCRdb used MiXCR to reprocess the PCR reads, holding one entry per CDR3 protein. Here the sample spans approximately 660,000 distinct CDR3 sequences, over 45% being singletons. Trimming at V came to 4 bases and at J to 0 bases, leaving 6 bases not matched to a gene. The CDR3 loop spans 16 amino acids. From germline, CDR1 is SQVTM and CDR2 ANQGSEA. Concerning this clonotype: Its antigen is currently unknown.

The sequence came from a girl aged 2 to 9 with multiple sclerosis. Sample: blood. V is TRBV29-1 and J is TRBJ1-1, with 12 bases identical to TRBD1. CDR3 sequence (DNA): TGCAGCGTTGCAGGGACAGGGGGCGTACTGAACACTGAAGCTTTCTTT. Translated: CSVAGTGGVLNTEAFF.